This entry concerns a single T cell receptor beta chain. Its antigen is unidentified. The assay was immunoSEQ multiplex PCR, and TCRdb's table has in-frame clones only and misses some. Of some 20,000 clones listed, roughly 80% are singletons. Germline CDR1 reads SGDLS; CDR2 reads YYNGEE. J lost 2 bases, V lost 0 bases, and 5 bases had no gene match. CDR3 size: 16 residues. This sample stems from a study of CD4 T cells in relation to SARS-CoV-2 and coronaviruses. Unexposed donor CD4+ T cells date from about 2010-2019, before the COVID-19 pandemic. CD4+ T cells were isolated from the cells after around 9 days of culture.

Sequencing was carried out using CD4+ T cells from PBMCs, cultured in vitro. The gene calls are TRBV9 and TRBJ2-5, with TRBD1 matching 9 bases. The source of this sequence is a human donor in good health. CDR3 nucleotides: TGTGCCAGCAGCGTAGCTACAGGGGGCACACAAGAGACCCAGTACTTC. This sequence encodes CASSVATGGTQETQYF.